Listed here are 9 T cell receptor beta chains from one sample, sequenced in a study of Ad26.COV2.S vaccination and SARS-CoV-2 variants. Treatment defined: some 20 received Ad26.COV2.S at low or high dose, single or two shots; several received placebo; per-sample allocation not given. Samples were taken on day 63 after the first vaccine or placebo injection. Profiled with immunoSEQ multiplex PCR; TCRdb holds only in-frame clones, not every one. The sample includes some 250,000 clones, over 75% of them seen just once. The specimen comprised peripheral blood, sampled in a trial of Ad26.COV2.S vaccine versus placebo. Every receptor here comes from a person between 18 and 59 years old who received the Ad26.COV2.S COVID-19 vaccine or a placebo.

CDR3 region: CASSEPSGSGAPQHF. The CDR3 nucleotides are TGTGCCAGCAGTGAACCCTCAGGAAGCGGTGCGCCCCAGCATTTT. The genes are TRBV6-1 and TRBJ1-5, with D unclear. Germline CDR1 MNHNS, CDR2 SASEGT. The CDR3 spans 15 residues. Trimming stripped 2 bases from V and 9 bases from J, with 17 bases between.

The J gene is TRBJ1-1, the V gene TRBV6-4; D gene unclear. In germline, CDR1 is MRHNA, CDR2 SNTAGT. With 7 bases removed from V and 5 bases from J, the gap between germline ends came to 11 bases. The CDR3 has 12 amino acids. CDR3 coding DNA: TGTGCCAGCACCCAGGTGGTGACTGAAGCTTTCTTT. As protein: CASTQVVTEAFF.

The chain employs TRBV11-1 and TRBJ2-5; TRBD1 matches 8 bases. Per germline, CDR1 SGHAT and CDR2 FQDESV (reference sequence). V lost 5 bases to trimming and J lost 5 bases; unmatched junction nucleotides: 13. This CDR3 spans 16 amino acids. The CDR3 sequence: CASSPSGAQGEETQYF. In nucleotides, the CDR3 is TGTGCCAGCAGCCCCAGTGGGGCACAGGGGGAGGAGACCCAGTACTTC.

The chain combines TRBV29-1 with TRBJ2-7; TRBD1 matches at 8 bases. Germline V gives CDR1 SQVTM, CDR2 ANQGSEA. V dropped 6 bases and J dropped 5; count of bases not matched to a gene: 6. There are 12 residues in the CDR3. CDR3 coding DNA: TGCAGCGTCCCCCGGACAGGGAACGAGCAGTACTTC. Protein sequence: CSVPRTGNEQYF.

The rearrangement joins TRBV6-5 to TRBJ1-2; tentative D call: TRBD1 (5 bases). Germline V CDR1 and CDR2: MNHEY, SVGAGI. This CDR3 is 14 amino acids long. V lost 0 bases and J lost 6, with 11 bases in between. The CDR3 is CASSYSGTRDGYTF. Here the CDR3 DNA reads TGTGCCAGCAGTTACTCGGGCACCAGGGATGGCTACACCTTC.

This chain joins TRBV29-1 and TRBJ1-2; the D is unclear. The CDR3 length is 12 residues. Germline assignment: CDR1 SQVTM and CDR2 ANQGSEA. The ends were cut back, 7 bases at V and 7 bases at J, with 16 bases in the middle. CDR3 in amino acids: CSAERSGGGYTF. The CDR3 nucleotides read TGCAGCGCTGAGAGATCAGGTGGTGGCTACACCTTC.

This clone was detected only once. The chain employs TRBV5-4 and TRBJ1-2; no definite D call. Germline CDR1 and CDR2: SGHNT and YYREEE (reference sequence). Trimming left V 0 bases short and J 4 bases short, with 10 bases between. The CDR3 extends over 14 amino acids. The CDR3 DNA sequence: TGTGCCAGCAGCTTGGAGGTTAAGACCTATGGCTACACCTTC. This sequence encodes CASSLEVKTYGYTF.

This clone was observed a handful of times. V gene TRBV28 combines with J gene TRBJ1-5, with D possibly being TRBD1 (5 bases). This CDR3 has 16 amino acids. V was trimmed by 1 base and J by 2 bases, leaving 12 bases between them. Germline CDR1 and CDR2: MDHEN and SYDVKM. CDR3 residues: CASSLYGAMGNQPQHF. In DNA, the CDR3 is TGTGCCAGCAGTTTATATGGGGCGATGGGCAATCAGCCCCAGCATTTT.

This clone appeared once. The chain carries TRBV10-3 and TRBJ2-1; 9 bases match TRBD2. The CDR3 spans 14 residues. V shed 8 bases, J shed 5 bases, and the junction held 7 bases outside the gene matches. Germline CDR1 is ENHRY and CDR2 is SYGVKD. The CDR3 coding sequence is TGTGCCATCGGCCGCGGGGGGGTCGACAATGAGCAGTTCTTC. Translation: CAIGRGGVDNEQFF.